This TCR beta chain was retrieved from a study of T cells in tumors after PD-1 blockade. This clone was found once. Time point denoted: first of two pre-therapy site-matched biopsies roughly two months apart. Method: immunoSEQ multiplex PCR; TCRdb's copy keeps in-frame clones and lacks some. There are 4,000 to 5,000 clones in the sample; 73% occur only once, and around 7.6% lies in the top ten. This CDR3 is 11 amino acids long. V dropped 0 bases and J dropped 8 bases, with 4 bases sitting between them. The germline gives CDR1 MRHNA, CDR2 SNTAGT. Here the sequenced sample was tumor tissue, taken before anti-PD-1 treatment. The V gene is TRBV6-4, the J gene TRBJ1-2, with no clear D. The sequence was collected from a human donor with basal cell carcinoma. Here the CDR3 reads CASSDSSGYTF. The CDR3 region has the DNA TGTGCCAGCAGTGACTCGAGCGGCTACACCTTC.